This is a list of T cell receptor beta chains from one sample in a study of identical twins. A single record per CDR3 protein comes from TCRdb applying MiXCR to the 5' RACE reads. The sample shows roughly 570,000 distinct CDR3 sequences, nearly 10% of them seen only once. A further study also used this sample, focusing on yellow fever vaccine responses in identical twins.

Input material: PBMCs. The source of these receptors is a woman under 30 in good health. Both conserved end residues are part of each CDR3. D genes are given only for firm matches. Expanded clones are given a class, and other clones once, few, many or no size at all.

V	D	size	J	DNA	CDR3
TRBV29-1	-	few	TRBJ2-5	TGCAGCGTTGTTTCCCCTTCCGCAGAGACCCAGTACTTC	CSVVSPSAETQYF
TRBV6-2/TRBV6-3	TRBD1	few	TRBJ2-7	TGTGCCAGCAGTTACTCGGCCCGGACAGGGGGCTACGAGCAGTACTTC	CASSYSARTGGYEQYF
TRBV11-2	TRBD1	many	TRBJ2-7	TGTGCCAGCAGCTTAACCCAACGGGACAGAAATTTCCCCGAGCAGTACTTC	CASSLTQRDRNFPEQYF
TRBV6-2/TRBV6-3	TRBD1	-	TRBJ1-1	TGTGCCAGCAGTTACCCCCCCATCGGACAGGGGGTAGAGGAGAACACTGAAGCTTTCTTT	CASSYPPIGQGVEENTEAFF
TRBV5-6	TRBD1	many	TRBJ1-6	TGTGCCAGCAGCGCGGCGGACAGGGGATATAATTCACCCCTCCACTTT	CASSAADRGYNSPLHF
TRBV15	TRBD1	many	TRBJ1-1	TGTGCCACCAGCGGACAGGGTCGCACTGAAGCTTTCTTT	CATSGQGRTEAFF
TRBV5-1	-	-	TRBJ2-3	TGCGCCAGCAGCTTGGAAGTCCAGGGAAGAGATACGCAGTATTTT	CASSLEVQGRDTQYF
TRBV12-3/TRBV12-4	-	many	TRBJ2-1	TGTGCCAGCAGTTTCGTCGGGCAGGGAATGGATGAGCAGTTCTTC	CASSFVGQGMDEQFF
TRBV6-5	-	-	TRBJ2-7	TGTGCCAGCAGTTACAAGGGGGGGACCACCTACGAGCAGTACTTC	CASSYKGGTTYEQYF
TRBV2	-	few	TRBJ2-5	TGTGCCAGCAGTGTGTTTGGGTCGGGATTGGAGACCCAGTACTTC	CASSVFGSGLETQYF
TRBV6-1	TRBD1	-	TRBJ1-2	TGTGCCAGCAGTGAATCAGGGGGCGGTGGCTACACCTTC	CASSESGGGGYTF
TRBV19	TRBD1	-	TRBJ1-2	TGTGCCAGTAGCCCAGGGGGCTTGGACTATGGCTACACCTTC	CASSPGGLDYGYTF
TRBV7-2	-	-	TRBJ1-5	TGTGCCAGCAGCTTAAGAGCCCTCAATCAGCCCCAGCATTTT	CASSLRALNQPQHF
TRBV29-1	-	-	TRBJ2-7	TGCAGCGTTGAAGATCGGGCAGGGGGGAAGTGGGAGCAGTACTTC	CSVEDRAGGKWEQYF
TRBV9	TRBD1	many	TRBJ1-1	TGTGCCAGCAGCGTAGACTACAGGGGCGGGAACACTGAAGCTTTCTTT	CASSVDYRGGNTEAFF
TRBV5-6	TRBD1	-	TRBJ2-7	TGTGCCAGCAGCTTTTTGGACAGGGTCGACGAGCAGTACTTC	CASSFLDRVDEQYF
TRBV5-1	-	few	TRBJ2-1	TGCGCCAGCAGCTTGATATCGGGAGCCGATGAGCAGTTCTTC	CASSLISGADEQFF
TRBV7-9	-	few	TRBJ2-3	TGTGCCAGCAGTCCGCGGGGCGTCCCCGAAGATACGCAGTATTTT	CASSPRGVPEDTQYF
TRBV10-3	TRBD1	few	TRBJ2-1	TGTGCCATCAGTCCCGGGACAGCGAGCAATGAGCAGTTCTTC	CAISPGTASNEQFF
TRBV12-3/TRBV12-4	TRBD2	many	TRBJ2-1	TGTGCCAGCAGTTCGCCGGGACTAGCGGGAGGAAATGAGCAGTTCTTC	CASSSPGLAGGNEQFF
TRBV5-4	-	few	TRBJ2-7	TGTGCCAGCAGCGTCGCCAGTTCCGCCTACGAGCAGTACTTC	CASSVASSAYEQYF
TRBV7-6	-	-	TRBJ1-4	TGTGCCAGCAGCTTAAACAGGGTCTCGGCTAATGAAAAACTGTTTTTT	CASSLNRVSANEKLFF
TRBV6-1	-	-	TRBJ2-7	TGTGCCAGCGGATCAATCCCACCTCTAATCTACGAGCAGTACTTC	CASGSIPPLIYEQYF
TRBV7-9	-	many	TRBJ2-7	TGTGCCAGCAGCTTAGTAGGGACAAACTACGAGCAGTACTTC	CASSLVGTNYEQYF
TRBV7-2	-	many	TRBJ1-1	TGTGCCAGCAGCCTTTGGACCAACACTGAAGCCTTCTTT	CASSLWTNTEAFF
TRBV29-1	TRBD1	many	TRBJ1-6	TGCAGCGCCATGACAGGGAGGGATAATTCACCCCTCCACTTT	CSAMTGRDNSPLHF
TRBV5-1	-	many	TRBJ2-7	TGCGCCAGCAGCTTGGGGGACTTGAACGAGCAGTACTTC	CASSLGDLNEQYF
TRBV2	TRBD2	-	TRBJ2-1	TGTGCCAGCAGTGAACTAGCGGGGGCCTCCTACAATGAGCAGTTCTTC	CASSELAGASYNEQFF
TRBV6-2/TRBV6-3	-	few	TRBJ2-1	TGTGCCAGCAGTTACTCGACTCTGGCGGGTTTCTCCTACAATGAGCAGTTCTTC	CASSYSTLAGFSYNEQFF
TRBV5-1	TRBD2	-	TRBJ2-1	TGCGCCAGCAGCCCCCTAGACCGGGCTAGCGGGAGAAATGAGCAGTTCTTC	CASSPLDRASGRNEQFF
TRBV5-1	TRBD1	few	TRBJ2-7	TGCGCCAGCAGCACCCGGACAGGGGTGTCCTACGAGCAGTACTTC	CASSTRTGVSYEQYF
TRBV11-3	TRBD1	few	TRBJ2-7	TGTGCCAGCAGCAGGGGGCCAGTCGAGCAGTACTTC	CASSRGPVEQYF
TRBV29-1	-	few	TRBJ2-7	TGCAGCGCCTTGAACTCCTACGAGCAGTACTTC	CSALNSYEQYF
TRBV20-1	TRBD2	-	TRBJ2-7	TGCAGTGCGCCGGGACTAGCGAGCTCCTACGAGCAGTACTTC	CSAPGLASSYEQYF
TRBV20-1	TRBD1	few	TRBJ2-2	TGCAGTGCAGGGACAGGGGGCGATAGGGCCGGGGAGCTGTTTTTT	CSAGTGGDRAGELFF
TRBV20-1	-	few	TRBJ2-3	TGCAGTGCTAGAGGGGACCGCGGGGGCACAGATACGCAGTATTTT	CSARGDRGGTDTQYF
TRBV9	-	-	TRBJ2-7	TGTGCCAGCAGCGTAGGCGGAACCCAATACGAGCAGTACTTC	CASSVGGTQYEQYF